This entry lists 22 T cell receptor beta chains sequenced from one sample in a study of blood T cell repertoires in COVID-19 (dated by TCRdb to 2019 to 2021). The method behind the library was the immunoSEQ multiplex PCR assay. As stored in TCRdb, this immuneACCESS dataset retains in-frame rearrangements with V and J assigned. A fraction of the clones does not appear; measured against another copy, unresolved V genes explain less than half of the discrepancy, and the remainder lacks a known reason. Within this sample are about 400,000 clones, with roughly 89% of them counted one time only. In total, the top ten clones hold more than 1.4% of the sample. Sequenced: peripheral blood. The origin of the receptors is a woman in her twenties or thirties with active or convalescent COVID-19.

This chain links TRBV6-2 or TRBV6-3 with TRBJ2-6, with D perhaps matching TRBD2 (6 bases). The germline V gene has CDR1 MNHEY and CDR2 SVGEGT. The CDR3 spans 16 residues. V dropped 5 bases and J dropped 0 bases, with 11 bases sitting between them. CDR3 in DNA: TGTGCCAGCAGTCGACTGGGGGGCTCTGGGGCCAACGTCCTGACTTTC. It encodes CASSRLGGSGANVLTF.

Only one count was recorded for this clone. This chain uses TRBV5-4 with TRBJ1-1, with D possibly being TRBD1 (5 bases). Looked up from germline, CDR1 is SGHNT and CDR2 is YYREEE (reference sequence). With 5 bases removed from V and 1 base from J, the gap between germline ends came to 9 bases. This CDR3 has 13 amino acids. The CDR3: CASRQDGNTEAFF. In nucleotides, the CDR3 is TGTGCCAGCAGACAGGACGGGAACACTGAAGCTTTCTTT.

The genes are TRBV6-1 and TRBJ1-2, with TRBD1 identical over 7 bases. V lost 3 bases to trimming and J lost 1 base; unmatched junction nucleotides: 5. The germline CDR1 and CDR2 sequences are MNHNS and SASEGT. This CDR3 contains 15 residues. This CDR3 is CASSEEGADNYGYTF. The DNA of the CDR3 is TGTGCCAGCAGTGAGGAGGGGGCAGATAACTATGGCTACACCTTC.

The chain combines TRBV19 with TRBJ1-3; no reliable D call. Trimming pared 4 bases from V and 0 bases from J, leaving 13 bases between. The germline V gene encodes CDR1 LNHDA and CDR2 SQIVND (reference sequence). The CDR3 runs to 16 residues. The CDR3 DNA reads TGTGCCAGTAGTAGTCGCGGGGAGCGCTCTGGAAACACCATATATTTT. This codes for CASSSRGERSGNTIYF.

V usage is TRBV4-2 and J usage is TRBJ1-3; D is undetermined. The CDR3 covers 16 residues. Germline V gives CDR1 LGHNA, CDR2 YNFKEQ. V lost 0 bases and J 2 bases, leaving 11 bases between the germline ends. For the CDR3, the DNA is TGTGCCAGCAGCCAAGAAGAGGGAGTAACTGGAAACACCATATATTTT. It is translated as CASSQEEGVTGNTIYF.

This chain joins TRBV5-1 and TRBJ2-2; 7 nucleotides agree with TRBD1. V shed 2 bases, J shed 6 bases, and the junction held 16 bases outside the gene matches. Germline V gene data show CDR1 as SGHRS and CDR2 as YFSETQ. The CDR3 runs to 18 residues. The CDR3, as DNA: TGCGCCAGCAGCTTTTCGACAGGGCGGGCCTACTTAGCCGGGGAGCTGTTTTTT. Protein product: CASSFSTGRAYLAGELFF.

This chain uses TRBV3-1 (or the pseudogene TRBV3-2) with TRBJ2-1; 9 bases map to TRBD2. Trimming at V came to 4 bases and at J to 7 bases, leaving 11 bases not matched to a gene. Germline V gene sequence: CDR1 LGHDT, CDR2 YNNKEL (reference sequence). The CDR3 extends over 16 amino acids. The CDR3 DNA reads as TGTGCCAGCAGCCCGACATTAGCGGGAGTCGGTAATGAGCAGTTCTTC. Encoded protein: CASSPTLAGVGNEQFF.

The genes are TRBV12-5 and TRBJ1-6; no definite D call. The CDR3 extends over 12 amino acids. From germline, CDR1 is LGHNT and CDR2 FRNRAP. V lost 4 bases to trimming and J lost 8 bases, with 6 bases between them. DNA for the CDR3: TGTGCTAGTGGTTGGGCTGATTCACCCCTCCACTTT. Its translation is CASGWADSPLHF. The full variable domain, with the rest looked up from reference TRBV12-5 and TRBJ1-6, is DARVTQTPRHKVTEMGQEVTMRCQPILGHNTVFWYRQTMMQGLELLAYFRNRAPLDDSGMPKDRFSAEMPDATLATLKIQPSEPRDSAVYFCASGWADSPLHFGNGTRLTVT.

V gene TRBV9 combines with J gene TRBJ2-2, with 11 bases that match TRBD2. V gave up 2 bases and J gave up 3 bases; unmatched junction bases: 9. CDR1 and CDR2 from the germline V gene are SGDLS and YYNGEE. The CDR3 runs 18 residues. CDR3 sequence: CASSVVVSGGAYTGELFF. CDR3 nucleotide sequence: TGTGCCAGCAGCGTGGTGGTTAGCGGGGGGGCTTACACCGGGGAGCTGTTTTTT.

The J gene is TRBJ1-6, the V gene TRBV7-6; D is possibly TRBD1 (6 bases). V lost 5 bases and J 7 bases, leaving 15 bases between the germline ends. The CDR3 extends over 15 amino acids. Germline V gene data show CDR1 as SGHVS and CDR2 as FNYEAQ. This CDR3 is CASSAQGIENSPLHF. The CDR3 coding sequence is TGTGCCAGCAGCGCACAGGGAATAGAGAATTCACCCCTCCACTTT.

This clone turned up a few times. The chain carries TRBV6-5 and TRBJ1-5; D might be TRBD1 (6 bases). Germline CDR1 MNHEY, CDR2 SVGAGI. The ends were cut back, 5 bases at V and 5 bases at J, with 16 bases in the middle. The CDR3 consists of 15 residues. The CDR3 sequence is CASSPSTGRYQPQHF. DNA for the CDR3: TGTGCCAGCAGTCCTTCGACAGGCAGGTATCAGCCCCAGCATTTT.

The CDR3 DNA reads TGCGCCAGCACGGGACAGGTCGACACCGGGGAGCTGTTTTTT. This sequence encodes CASTGQVDTGELFF. This sequence joins TRBV5-1 and TRBJ2-2, with 8 bases matching TRBD1. V gave up 6 bases and J gave up 3 bases; unmatched junction bases: 4. CDR1 and CDR2 (germline): SGHRS, YFSETQ. The CDR3 consists of 14 residues.

The chain combines TRBV19 with TRBJ1-2, with D uncertain. The CDR3 has 13 amino acids. Trimming stripped 2 bases from V and 8 bases from J, with 12 bases between. Germline CDR1 is LNHDA and CDR2 is SQIVND (reference sequence). CDR3 residues: CASSIPSPRGYTF. Here the CDR3 DNA reads TGTGCCAGTAGTATACCCTCTCCTAGAGGCTACACCTTC.

This sequence joins TRBV6-5 and TRBJ1-2; no clear D. Per germline, CDR1 MNHEY and CDR2 SVGAGI. The CDR3 contains 13 residues. Trimming shortened V by 6 bases and J by 4 bases, and 12 bases separated the two germline ends. The CDR3 region has the DNA TGTGCCAGCAGGGTGGCATCCTCCTATGGCTACACCTTC. It yields the protein CASRVASSYGYTF.

The rearrangement uses TRBV6-2 or TRBV6-3 and TRBJ2-7; weak D call: TRBD1 (5 bases). The CDR3 length is 15 residues. The V gene lost 6 bases and the J gene lost 3 bases, with 18 bases spanning the gap. Germline V gives CDR1 MNHEY, CDR2 SVGEGT. This CDR3 is CASSRHSQQGYEQYF. CDR3 sequence (DNA): TGTGCCAGCAGCCGACACAGCCAGCAGGGCTACGAGCAGTACTTC.

The chain joins TRBV10-1 to TRBJ1-6; D call uncertain. V shed 3 bases and J shed 7 bases, with 7 bases lying between them. The germline V gene has CDR1 WNHNN and CDR2 SYGVQD (reference sequence). The CDR3 runs to 13 residues. CDR3 DNA: TGCGCCAGCAGTGACTCCTCGAATTCACCCCTCCACTTT. Protein: CASSDSSNSPLHF.

The chain links TRBV6-5 to TRBJ1-2, with TRBD1 matching over 10 bases. This CDR3 contains 15 residues. The J segment lost 6 bases and the V segment lost 6 bases, leaving 10 bases of the junction unmatched. In germline, CDR1 is MNHEY, CDR2 SVGAGI. The CDR3 loop is CASSLGQGSSNGYTF. The DNA of the CDR3 is TGTGCCAGCAGCCTGGGACAGGGGAGTTCTAATGGCTACACCTTC.

The chain links TRBV6-2 or TRBV6-3 to TRBJ2-7; tentatively, D is TRBD1 (5 bases). Trimming shortened V by 5 bases and J by 1 base, and 9 bases separated the two germline ends. This CDR3 has 13 residues. Germline V CDR1 and CDR2: MNHEY, SVGEGT. As DNA, the CDR3 is TGTGCCAGCAGTCCAGGGTGGTCCTACGAGCAGTACTTC. This encodes CASSPGWSYEQYF.

The chain carries TRBV5-6 and TRBJ1-1; no definite D call. The CDR3 loop spans 14 amino acids. CDR1 SGHDT and CDR2 YYEEEE come from the germline V gene. Trimming took 4 bases from V and 5 from J, leaving 15 bases between them. CDR3 nucleotide sequence: TGTGCCAGCAGCCGCCCGGGAAAGAATACTGAAGCTTTCTTT. Its translation is CASSRPGKNTEAFF.

The chain's CDR3 is CASSSILSGYGNTIYF. Written as DNA, the CDR3 is TGTGCCAGCAGCTCAATTCTCTCGGGGTATGGAAACACCATATATTTT. This chain uses TRBV5-6 with TRBJ1-3; D is unresolved. Germline CDR1 is SGHDT and CDR2 is YYEEEE. V was clipped by 3 bases and J by 3 bases, with 16 bases between them. The CDR3 extends over 16 amino acids. Supplemented by reference TRBV5-6 and TRBJ1-3, the full variable domain reads DAGVTQSPTHLIKTRGQQVTLRCSPKSGHDTVSWYQQALGQGPQFIFQYYEEEERQRGNFPDRFSGHQFPNYSSELNVNALLLGDSALYLCASSSILSGYGNTIYFGEGSWLTVV.

This chain links TRBV7-2 with TRBJ2-3; 8 positions agree with TRBD2. The V and J ends lost 5 bases and 0 bases, in that order; junction bases with no gene match: 7. CDR1 and CDR2 (germline): SGHTA, FQGNSA. The CDR3 is made up of 16 amino acids. CDR3 region: CASSEQAGGSTDTQYF. CDR3 in DNA: TGTGCCAGCAGCGAGCAGGCGGGGGGTAGCACAGATACGCAGTATTTT.

The chain employs TRBV7-9 and TRBJ2-1; tentatively, D is TRBD2 (6 bases). The germline gives CDR1 SEHNR, CDR2 FQNEAQ (reference sequence). The V gene lost 2 bases and the J gene lost 3 bases, with 11 bases spanning the gap. This CDR3 is built from 15 residues. The CDR3 nucleotides read TGTGCCAGCAGCTTATGTCGCGGGAACTACAATGAGCAGTTCTTC. Translating gives CASSLCRGNYNEQFF.